These 28 T cell receptor beta chains were all obtained from the same sample, sequenced in a study of blood T cell repertoires in COVID-19. Repertoires were generated with immunoSEQ multiplex PCR, while TCRdb's copy carries only in-frame clones and drops some. Of over 45,000 clones listed, 80% to 90% are singletons. Sequenced material: peripheral blood. The receptors come from a man aged 40-55 years with acute or convalescent COVID-19.

The J gene is TRBJ2-3, the V gene TRBV14; D is possibly TRBD2 (5 bases). Deletions cut 4 bases from V and 3 bases from J, with 11 bases between. The CDR3 sequence is 14 residues long. Germline V lookup: CDR1 SGHDN, CDR2 FVKESK. The CDR3 region has the DNA TGTGCCAGCAGCCTAGAGGACTGGACAGATACGCAGTATTTT. Residues: CASSLEDWTDTQYF.

The V gene is TRBV4-2, the J gene TRBJ1-2, with a tentative D call TRBD1 (5 bases). From germline, CDR1 is LGHNA and CDR2 YNFKEQ. There are 16 residues in the CDR3. Trimming cost V 1 base and J 4 bases, with 16 bases left between them. The CDR3 is CASSQVGATDSYGYTF. The CDR3 DNA reads as TGTGCCAGCAGCCAAGTAGGGGCGACAGATAGCTATGGCTACACCTTC.

The rearrangement uses TRBV10-3 and TRBJ1-2; D is undetermined. Germline CDR1 ENHRY, CDR2 SYGVKD. The CDR3 runs 14 residues. The germline V and J ends were trimmed by 3 bases and 0 bases, with 8 bases remaining between them. This CDR3 reads CAISENGANYGYTF. In DNA, the CDR3 is TGTGCCATCAGTGAAAACGGAGCTAACTATGGCTACACCTTC.

The chain employs TRBV7-2 and TRBJ2-4; TRBD1 agrees at 7 bases. Germline trimming cut 1 base from V and 2 bases from J; bases unmatched to any gene: 14. There are 19 residues in the CDR3. Germline V gene data show CDR1 as SGHTA and CDR2 as FQGNSA. CDR3: CASSLGVGQGVYTKNIQYF. CDR3 DNA: TGTGCCAGCAGCTTAGGGGTAGGGCAGGGGGTATACACCAAAAACATTCAGTACTTC.

V usage is TRBV7-2 and J usage is TRBJ1-5; 7 nucleotides agree with TRBD1. Losses at the gene ends were 4 bases for V and 1 base for J; bases not matched to a gene: 7. The CDR3 contains 16 residues. Per germline, CDR1 SGHTA and CDR2 FQGNSA. The chain's CDR3 is CASSSRTGNSNQPQHF. The CDR3 DNA sequence: TGTGCCAGCAGCTCCCGGACAGGTAACAGCAATCAGCCCCAGCATTTT.

The chain carries TRBV24-1 and TRBJ2-3; tentatively, D is TRBD1 (5 bases). The CDR3 is made up of 17 amino acids. The V gene lost 1 base and the J gene lost 3 bases, with 16 bases spanning the gap. The germline V gene encodes CDR1 KGHDR and CDR2 SFDVKD. CDR3 DNA sequence: TGTGCCACCAGTGATTTCTGGGGCTCAAAAGGGACAGATACGCAGTATTTT. Its translation: CATSDFWGSKGTDTQYF.

The V call is TRBV10-2, the J call TRBJ1-5; D perhaps matches TRBD1 (5 bases). CDR1 and CDR2 (germline): WSHSY, SAAADI. Trimming shortened V by 3 bases and J by 9 bases, and 6 bases separated the two germline ends. This CDR3 spans 11 amino acids. CDR3 region: CASSDGGPQHF. The CDR3 DNA sequence: TGCGCCAGCAGTGACGGGGGGCCCCAGCATTTT.

The chain links TRBV2 to TRBJ2-7, with D possibly TRBD1 on 5 matching bases. CDR3 length: 14 residues. Germline CDR1 is SNHLY and CDR2 is FYNNEI. Trimming took off 4 bases at V and 5 bases at J, with 15 bases between the two ends. As DNA, the CDR3 is TGTGCCAGCAGTGTATCGCACAGGTACCACGAGCAGTACTTC. This sequence encodes CASSVSHRYHEQYF.

This chain uses TRBV15 with TRBJ2-7; 9 nucleotides agree with TRBD1. Germline V lookup: CDR1 LNHNV, CDR2 YYDKDF (reference sequence). V trimming: 3 bases; J trimming: 2 bases; junction bases outside the gene matches: 5. The CDR3 covers 15 residues. CDR3 loop: CATSRAGQGTYEQYF. CDR3 DNA sequence: TGTGCCACCAGCAGGGCGGGACAGGGCACCTACGAGCAGTACTTC. The full variable domain, rest sourced from reference TRBV15 and TRBJ2-7, is DAMVIQNPRYQVTQFGKPVTLSCSQTLNHNVMYWYQQKSSQAPKLLFHYYDKDFNNEADTPDNFQSRRPNTSFCFLDIRSPGLGDTAMYLCATSRAGQGTYEQYFGPGTRLTVT.

The chain joins TRBV4-2 to TRBJ1-2, with D hard to call. V was pared by 8 bases and J by 4 bases, with 11 bases between. The CDR3 is made up of 12 amino acids. Germline CDR1 reads LGHNA; CDR2 reads YNFKEQ. The CDR3 loop reads CASLKRGYGYTF. CDR3 nucleotides: TGTGCCAGCCTAAAACGTGGCTATGGCTACACCTTC.

This clone was observed once. The chain has TRBV29-1 and TRBJ1-1, with D perhaps matching TRBD1 (5 bases). The CDR3 totals 13 residues. CDR1 SQVTM and CDR2 ANQGSEA come from the germline V gene. V gave up 2 bases and J gave up 2 bases, with 9 bases separating them. DNA of the CDR3: TGCAGCGTTGAAACAGGAATAAACACTGAAGCTTTCTTT. Translated, it gives CSVETGINTEAFF.

This clone was observed once. This chain uses TRBV5-1 with TRBJ2-5; D is unresolved. Trimming pared 4 bases from V and 5 bases from J, leaving 9 bases between. This CDR3 is 12 amino acids long. The germline V gene has CDR1 SGHRS and CDR2 YFSETQ. The CDR3 is CASSERWETQYF. CDR3 coding DNA: TGCGCCAGCAGCGAGAGGTGGGAGACCCAGTACTTC.

This clone was recorded only once. V is TRBV19 and J is TRBJ1-4, with D possibly TRBD1 on 6 matching bases. Germline CDR1 LNHDA, CDR2 SQIVND (reference sequence). Trimming stripped 9 bases from V and 8 bases from J, with 19 bases between. The CDR3 extends over 14 amino acids. The CDR3 region is CASENFRGGEKLFF. CDR3 nucleotides: TGTGCCAGCGAAAACTTCAGGGGTGGCGAAAAACTGTTTTTT.

The chain combines TRBV20-1 with TRBJ2-1; maybe TRBD2 (5 bases). Trimming stripped 3 bases from V and 4 bases from J, with 10 bases between. The CDR3 covers 13 residues. Germline CDR1 is DFQATT and CDR2 is SNEGSKA (reference sequence). CDR3 bases: TGCAGTGCTAGTTTCACTAGATACAATGAGCAGTTCTTC. It encodes CSASFTRYNEQFF.

This chain joins TRBV5-1 and TRBJ2-5; a possible D gene is TRBD2 (5 bases). CDR1 and CDR2 from the germline V gene are SGHRS and YFSETQ. V shed 0 bases and J shed 2 bases, with 14 bases lying between them. CDR3 length equals 16 residues. The CDR3 sequence is CASSLGPAGLQETQYF. CDR3 nucleotides: TGCGCCAGCAGCTTGGGGCCTGCGGGCCTACAAGAGACCCAGTACTTC.

This clone is a singleton in its sample. The chain joins TRBV2 to TRBJ1-1; 7 bases align to TRBD1. The germline gives CDR1 SNHLY, CDR2 FYNNEI. V shed 11 bases, J shed 8 bases, and the junction held 14 bases outside the gene matches. The CDR3 length is 13 residues. The CDR3 reads CAQELTGNAEAFF. CDR3 DNA sequence: TGTGCCCAGGAACTGACAGGGAACGCCGAAGCTTTCTTT.

The V and J genes are TRBV30 and TRBJ2-7, with 11 nucleotides matching TRBD2. The CDR3 is 17 residues long. Unmatched junction bases numbered 10, after V lost 1 base and J lost 2 bases. Germline V lookup: CDR1 GTSNPN, CDR2 SVGIG (reference sequence). The CDR3 protein is CAWSAPRASGGPYEQYF. DNA for the CDR3: TGTGCCTGGAGTGCCCCCCGGGCTAGCGGGGGGCCCTACGAGCAGTACTTC.

V usage is TRBV5-3 and J usage is TRBJ1-5, with 7 bases aligning to TRBD1. TRBV5-3 is annotated as an ORF whose role is uncertain. The length of the CDR3 is 14 residues. Trimming removed 2 bases from V and 7 bases from J; junction bases left unmatched: 6. DNA of the CDR3: TGTGCCAGAAGCTTTAGGGGGCGCCGGCAGCCCCAGCATTTT. This gives the protein CARSFRGRRQPQHF.

This clone was counted a single time. V is TRBV30 and J is TRBJ2-3; tentatively, D is TRBD1 (5 bases). This CDR3 is 13 amino acids long. The V gene lost 3 bases and the J gene lost 4 bases, with 11 bases spanning the gap. The germline V gene encodes CDR1 GTSNPN and CDR2 SVGIG (reference sequence). The CDR3 bases are TGTGCCTGGAGGCGGCAGGGCGCAGATACGCAGTATTTT. Translating it yields CAWRRQGADTQYF.

The V gene is TRBV7-8, the J gene TRBJ1-5; D ambiguous. The CDR3 has 13 residues. Germline V lookup: CDR1 SGHVS, CDR2 FQNEAQ. The V end was cut by 2 bases, the J end by 5 bases, with 7 bases between. In DNA form, the CDR3 reads TGTGCCAGCAGCTTATTATCGGATCAGCCCCAGCATTTT. Its protein product is CASSLLSDQPQHF.

This clone was counted once. The J gene is TRBJ2-1, the V gene TRBV29-1; a weak D match, TRBD1 (5 bases). Per germline, CDR1 SQVTM and CDR2 ANQGSEA. V lost 1 base and J lost 8, with 6 bases in between. This CDR3 spans 11 amino acids. The CDR3 nucleotides read TGCAGCGTTGAAGGGGGCGATGAGCAGTTCTTC. As protein: CSVEGGDEQFF.

This sequence joins TRBV29-1 and TRBJ2-2, with a weak D call TRBD1 (5 bases). V was cut by 5 bases and J by 3 bases, with 13 bases left in between. CDR3 length: 14 residues. CDR1 and CDR2 (germline): SQVTM, ANQGSEA. CDR3 nucleotides: TGCAGCGTTCAGGCGAGACAGTACACCGGGGAGCTGTTTTTT. Translating gives CSVQARQYTGELFF.

The chain links TRBV4-3 to TRBJ1-2; 8 bases map to TRBD1. V gave up 3 bases and J gave up 4 bases; unmatched junction bases: 7. The length of the CDR3 is 15 residues. Germline CDR1 is LGHNA and CDR2 is YSLEER. CDR3 amino acids: CASSHSIQGGYGYTF. The CDR3 DNA sequence: TGCGCCAGCAGCCACTCCATACAGGGGGGCTATGGCTACACCTTC.

The rearrangement links TRBV18 to TRBJ1-1; no reliable D call. The CDR3 is 13 residues long. The germline V and J ends were trimmed by 3 bases and 1 base, with 6 bases remaining between them. In germline, CDR1 is KGHSH, CDR2 LQKENI. As DNA, the CDR3 is TGTGCCAGCTCACCTTCTTGGAACACTGAAGCTTTCTTT. This codes for CASSPSWNTEAFF.

The chain uses TRBV6-4 and TRBJ1-1; D is uncertain. Germline CDR1 is MRHNA and CDR2 is SNTAGT. The CDR3 contains 14 residues. Trimming took 6 bases from V and 1 from J, leaving 12 bases between them. The CDR3 here is CASSLSPGNTEAFF. The CDR3, as DNA: TGTGCCAGCAGCCTTTCCCCAGGGAACACTGAAGCTTTCTTT.

This chain links TRBV4-1 with TRBJ1-2; TRBD1 matches at 11 bases. The germline CDR1 and CDR2 sequences are MGHRA and YSYEKL. The CDR3 runs 17 residues. J gave up 4 bases and V 1 base, and 8 bases lay outside the gene matches. Here the CDR3 DNA reads TGCGCCAGCAGCCAAGGGACAGGGGGCGGACAATTCTATGGCTACACCTTC. Its protein product is CASSQGTGGGQFYGYTF.

This rearrangement joins TRBV19 to TRBJ1-2; no clear D. The ends were cut back, 7 bases at V and 4 bases at J, with 7 bases in the middle. The CDR3 extends over 11 amino acids. CDR1 and CDR2 (germline): LNHDA, SQIVND (reference sequence). The CDR3 DNA reads TGTGCCAGTAACGACATCTATGGCTACACCTTC. It translates to CASNDIYGYTF.

The rearrangement joins TRBV6-6 to TRBJ2-6, with no clear D. V was clipped by 11 bases and J by 0 bases, with 8 bases between them. The CDR3 covers 13 residues. Germline V CDR1 and CDR2: MNHNY, SVGAGI (reference sequence). The CDR3 here is CAGLNSGANVLTF. The CDR3 DNA follows: TGTGCCGGCCTGAACTCTGGGGCCAACGTCCTGACTTTC.